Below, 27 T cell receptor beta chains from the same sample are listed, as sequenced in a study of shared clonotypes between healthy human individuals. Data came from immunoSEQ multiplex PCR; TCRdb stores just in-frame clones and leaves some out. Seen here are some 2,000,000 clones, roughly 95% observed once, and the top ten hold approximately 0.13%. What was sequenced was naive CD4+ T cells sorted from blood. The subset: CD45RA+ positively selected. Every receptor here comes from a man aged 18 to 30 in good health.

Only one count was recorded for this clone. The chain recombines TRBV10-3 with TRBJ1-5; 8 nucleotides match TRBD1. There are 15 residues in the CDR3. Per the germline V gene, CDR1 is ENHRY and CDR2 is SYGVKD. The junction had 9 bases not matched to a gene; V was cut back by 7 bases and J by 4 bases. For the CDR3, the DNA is TGTGCCATCAACGATGGACAGGGAGGAAATCAGCCCCAGCATTTT. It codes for CAINDGQGGNQPQHF.

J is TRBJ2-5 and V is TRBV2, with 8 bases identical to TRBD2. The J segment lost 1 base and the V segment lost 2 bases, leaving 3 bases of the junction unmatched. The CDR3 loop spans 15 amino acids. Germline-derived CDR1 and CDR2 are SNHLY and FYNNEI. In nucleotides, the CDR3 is TGTGCCAGCAGTGAAACTAGCGGTCGCCAAGAGACCCAGTACTTC. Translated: CASSETSGRQETQYF.

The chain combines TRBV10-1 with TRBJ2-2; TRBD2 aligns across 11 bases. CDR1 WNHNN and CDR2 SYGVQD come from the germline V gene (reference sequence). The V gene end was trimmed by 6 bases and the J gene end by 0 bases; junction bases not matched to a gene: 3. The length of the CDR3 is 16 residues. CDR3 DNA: TGCGCCAGCAGCCCGGGACTAGCGGCGAACACCGGGGAGCTGTTTTTT. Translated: CASSPGLAANTGELFF.

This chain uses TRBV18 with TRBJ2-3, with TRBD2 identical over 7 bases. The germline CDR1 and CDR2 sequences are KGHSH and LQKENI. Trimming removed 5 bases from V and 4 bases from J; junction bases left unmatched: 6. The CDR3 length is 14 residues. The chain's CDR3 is CASSTGTIADTQYF. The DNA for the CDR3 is TGTGCCAGCTCAACCGGGACTATTGCAGATACGCAGTATTTT.

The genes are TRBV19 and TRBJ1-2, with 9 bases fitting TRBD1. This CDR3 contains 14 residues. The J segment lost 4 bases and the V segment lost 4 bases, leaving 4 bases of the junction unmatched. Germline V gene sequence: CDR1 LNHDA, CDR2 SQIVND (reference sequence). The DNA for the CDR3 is TGTGCCAGTAGTAGTACAGGGGGCAGCTATGGCTACACCTTC. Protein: CASSSTGGSYGYTF.

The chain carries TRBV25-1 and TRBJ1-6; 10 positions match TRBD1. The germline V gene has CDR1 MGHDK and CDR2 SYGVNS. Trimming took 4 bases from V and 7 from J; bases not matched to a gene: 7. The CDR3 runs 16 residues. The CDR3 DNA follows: TGTGCCAGCAGTGGGGGCGGGACAGGGGCGAATTCACCCCTCCACTTT. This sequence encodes CASSGGGTGANSPLHF.

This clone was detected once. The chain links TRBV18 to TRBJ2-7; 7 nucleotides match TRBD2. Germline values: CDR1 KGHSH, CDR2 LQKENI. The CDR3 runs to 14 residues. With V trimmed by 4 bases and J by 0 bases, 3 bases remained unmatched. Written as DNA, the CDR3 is TGTGCCAGCTCACACCCTAGCGGCTCCTACGAGCAGTACTTC. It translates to CASSHPSGSYEQYF. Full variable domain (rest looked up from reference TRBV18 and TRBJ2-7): NAGVMQNPRHLVRRRGQEARLRCSPMKGHSHVYWYRQLPEEGLKFMVYLQKENIIDESGMPKERFSAEFPKEGPSILRIQQVVRGDSAAYFCASSHPSGSYEQYFGPGTRLTVT.

As DNA, the CDR3 is TGTGCCAGCAGCGTAGGCAGTAGCGGGAGGGCCGAAGAGACCCAGTACTTC. It specifies CASSVGSSGRAEETQYF. This chain links TRBV9 with TRBJ2-5; 11 bases line up with TRBD2. The CDR3 is made up of 17 amino acids. Germline values: CDR1 SGDLS, CDR2 YYNGEE. V lost 0 bases, J lost 3 bases, and 7 bases stayed unmatched.

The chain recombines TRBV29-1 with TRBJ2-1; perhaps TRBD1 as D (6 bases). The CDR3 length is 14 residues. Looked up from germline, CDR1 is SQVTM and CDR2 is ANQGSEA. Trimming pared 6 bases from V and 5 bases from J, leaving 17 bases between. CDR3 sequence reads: CSVSLWQGNNEQFF. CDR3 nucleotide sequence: TGCAGCGTCTCCTTGTGGCAGGGGAACAATGAGCAGTTCTTC.

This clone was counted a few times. The CDR3 nucleotides are TGTGCCAGCAGCTTGGAACGGACAGGGATGTCGAACACCGGGGAGCTGTTTTTT. Its protein product is CASSLERTGMSNTGELFF. The chain carries TRBV5-5 and TRBJ2-2, with TRBD1 matching over 8 bases. The V segment lost 0 bases and the J segment 0 bases; nucleotides outside the gene matches: 7. CDR3 length: 18 residues. CDR1 and CDR2 (germline): SGHKS, YYEKEE (reference sequence).

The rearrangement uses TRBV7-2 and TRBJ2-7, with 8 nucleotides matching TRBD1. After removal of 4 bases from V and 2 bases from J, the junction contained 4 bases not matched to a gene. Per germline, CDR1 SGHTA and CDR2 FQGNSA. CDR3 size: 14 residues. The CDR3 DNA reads TGTGCCAGCAGCTCGGGACAGGCCCCCTACGAGCAGTACTTC. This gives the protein CASSSGQAPYEQYF.

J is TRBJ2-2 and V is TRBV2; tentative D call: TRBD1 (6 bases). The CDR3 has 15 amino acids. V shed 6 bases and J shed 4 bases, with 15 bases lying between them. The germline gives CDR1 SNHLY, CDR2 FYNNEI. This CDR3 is CASRGRQGPTGELFF. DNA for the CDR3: TGTGCCAGCAGGGGAAGGCAGGGGCCCACCGGGGAGCTGTTTTTT.

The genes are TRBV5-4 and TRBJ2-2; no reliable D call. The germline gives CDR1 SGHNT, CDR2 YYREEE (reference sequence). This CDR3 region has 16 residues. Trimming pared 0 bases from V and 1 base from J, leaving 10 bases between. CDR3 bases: TGTGCCAGCAGCTTGGCCAGCATGTTGAACACCGGGGAGCTGTTTTTT. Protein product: CASSLASMLNTGELFF.

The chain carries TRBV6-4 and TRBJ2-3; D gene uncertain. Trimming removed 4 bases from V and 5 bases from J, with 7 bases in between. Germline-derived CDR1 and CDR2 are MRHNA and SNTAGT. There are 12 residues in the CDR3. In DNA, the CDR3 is TGTGCCAGCAGTGGGCTCGGAGATACGCAGTATTTT. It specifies CASSGLGDTQYF.

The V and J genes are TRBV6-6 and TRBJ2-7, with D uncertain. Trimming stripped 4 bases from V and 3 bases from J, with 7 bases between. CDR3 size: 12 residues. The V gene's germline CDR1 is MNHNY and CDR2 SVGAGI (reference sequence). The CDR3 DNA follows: TGTGCCAGCAGTTCGTCCATCTACGAGCAGTACTTC. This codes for CASSSSIYEQYF.

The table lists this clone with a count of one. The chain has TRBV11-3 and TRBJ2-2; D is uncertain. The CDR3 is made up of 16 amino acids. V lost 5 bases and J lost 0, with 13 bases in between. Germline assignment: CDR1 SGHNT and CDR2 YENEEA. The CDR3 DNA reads TGTGCCAGCAGCAGATATAGCCCCGCGAACACCGGGGAGCTGTTTTTT. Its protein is CASSRYSPANTGELFF.

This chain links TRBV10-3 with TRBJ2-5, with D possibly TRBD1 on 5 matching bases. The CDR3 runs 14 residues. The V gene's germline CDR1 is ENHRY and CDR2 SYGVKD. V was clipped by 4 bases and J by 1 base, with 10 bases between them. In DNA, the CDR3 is TGTGCCATCAGTGGGAAAGGGGCCCAAGAGACCCAGTACTTC. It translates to CAISGKGAQETQYF.

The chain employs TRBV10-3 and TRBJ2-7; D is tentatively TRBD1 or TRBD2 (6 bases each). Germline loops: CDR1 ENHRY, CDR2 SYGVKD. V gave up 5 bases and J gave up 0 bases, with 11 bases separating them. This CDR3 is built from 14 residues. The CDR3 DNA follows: TGTGCCATCAGTAGAGGGGGGAACTCCTACGAGCAGTACTTC. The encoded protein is CAISRGGNSYEQYF.

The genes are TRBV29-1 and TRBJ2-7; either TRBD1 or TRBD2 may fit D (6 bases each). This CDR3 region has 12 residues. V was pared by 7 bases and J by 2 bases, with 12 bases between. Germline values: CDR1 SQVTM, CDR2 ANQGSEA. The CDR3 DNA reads TGCAGCGGCGGGACATCTCCCTACGAGCAGTACTTC. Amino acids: CSGGTSPYEQYF.

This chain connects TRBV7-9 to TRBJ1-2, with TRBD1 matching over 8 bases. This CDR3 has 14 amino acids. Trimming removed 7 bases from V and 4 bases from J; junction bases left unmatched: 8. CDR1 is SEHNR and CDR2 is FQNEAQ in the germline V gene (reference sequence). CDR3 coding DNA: TGTGCCAGCACCTCGACAGGGGAGTTCTATGGCTACACCTTC. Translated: CASTSTGEFYGYTF.

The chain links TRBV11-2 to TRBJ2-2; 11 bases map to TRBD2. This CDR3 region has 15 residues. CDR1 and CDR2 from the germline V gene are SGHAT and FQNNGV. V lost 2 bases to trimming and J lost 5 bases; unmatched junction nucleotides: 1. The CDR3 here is CASSLTSGRTGELFF. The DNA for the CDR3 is TGTGCCAGCAGCTTAACTAGCGGGAGAACCGGGGAGCTGTTTTTT.

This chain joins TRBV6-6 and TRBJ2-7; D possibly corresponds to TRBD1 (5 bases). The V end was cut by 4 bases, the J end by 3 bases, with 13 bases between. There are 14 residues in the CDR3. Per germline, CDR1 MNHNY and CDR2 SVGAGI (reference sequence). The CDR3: CASSSDTIVYEQYF. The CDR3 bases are TGTGCCAGCAGTTCGGACACCATAGTCTACGAGCAGTACTTC.

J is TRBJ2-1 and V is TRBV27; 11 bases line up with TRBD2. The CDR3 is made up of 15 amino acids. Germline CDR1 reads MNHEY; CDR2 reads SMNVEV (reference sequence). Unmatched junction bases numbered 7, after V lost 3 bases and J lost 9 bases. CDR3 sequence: CASSFLLAGVGEQFF. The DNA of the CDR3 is TGTGCCAGCAGTTTCCTACTAGCGGGGGTGGGTGAGCAGTTCTTC.

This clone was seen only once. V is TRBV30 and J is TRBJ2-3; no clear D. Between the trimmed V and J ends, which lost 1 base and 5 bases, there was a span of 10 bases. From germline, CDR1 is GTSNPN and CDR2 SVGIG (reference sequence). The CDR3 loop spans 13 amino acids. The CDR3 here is CAWSGTRGDTQYF. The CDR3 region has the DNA TGTGCCTGGAGTGGGACCAGAGGAGATACGCAGTATTTT.

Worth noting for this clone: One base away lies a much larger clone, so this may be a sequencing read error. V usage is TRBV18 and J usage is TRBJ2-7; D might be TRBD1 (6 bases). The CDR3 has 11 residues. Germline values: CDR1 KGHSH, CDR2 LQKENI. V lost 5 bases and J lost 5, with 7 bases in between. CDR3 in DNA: TGTGCCAGCTCATCAGGGGACGAGCAGTACTTC. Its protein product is CASSSGDEQYF.

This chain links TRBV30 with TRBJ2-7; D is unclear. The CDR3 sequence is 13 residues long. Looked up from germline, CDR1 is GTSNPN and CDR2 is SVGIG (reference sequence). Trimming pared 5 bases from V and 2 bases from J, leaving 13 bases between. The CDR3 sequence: CAWDLGPTYEQYF. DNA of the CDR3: TGTGCCTGGGACCTAGGACCAACCTACGAGCAGTACTTC.

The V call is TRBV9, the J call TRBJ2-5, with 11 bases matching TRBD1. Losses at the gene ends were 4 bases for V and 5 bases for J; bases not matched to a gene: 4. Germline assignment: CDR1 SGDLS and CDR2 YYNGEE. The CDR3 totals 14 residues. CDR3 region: CASSQGQGGETQYF. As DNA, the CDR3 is TGTGCCAGCAGCCAGGGACAGGGGGGCGAGACCCAGTACTTC.